Each of the 15 T cell receptor beta chains below was sequenced from the same sample in a study of patients and donors after allogeneic stem cell transplantation. TCRdb redid the calling of the RT-PCR reads with MiXCR, one entry per CDR3 protein. The sample carries about a million distinct CDR3 sequences, under 20% recorded once. Sequencing was performed on blood, either unsorted or a sorted T cell fraction (not recorded which). Source of these receptors: a human donor who was either an allogeneic HSCT recipient or a stem cell or donor lymphocyte infusion donor (not recorded which). It is not recorded whose cells these are; they may come from a transplant donor.

V usage is TRBV7-6 and J usage is TRBJ2-3; D is possibly TRBD1 or TRBD2 (5 bases each). The CDR3 sequence is 16 residues long. The V and J ends lost 5 bases and 5 bases respectively, with 20 bases between them. CDR1 is SGHVS, CDR2 FNYEAQ, per germline. The CDR3 region has the DNA TGTGCCAGCAGCCCAAAGGCTCGGGGCCGAGTAGATACGCAGTATTTT. Translating it yields CASSPKARGRVDTQYF. Drawing the rest from reference TRBV7-6 and TRBJ2-3, the complete variable domain is GAGVSQSPRYKVTKRGQDVALRCDPISGHVSLYWYRQALGQGPEFLTYFNYEAQQDKSGLPNDRFSAERPEGSISTLTIQRTEQRDSAMYRCASSPKARGRVDTQYFGPGTRLTVL.

This clonotype was counted between two and nine times. CDR3 coding DNA: TGTGCCAGCAGCCCCAATAGCGGGGCCCTCCAAGAGACCCAGTACTTC. Encoded protein: CASSPNSGALQETQYF. The chain couples TRBV7-2 to TRBJ2-5, with 8 bases that match TRBD2. The CDR3 totals 16 residues. CDR1 SGHTA and CDR2 FQGNSA come from the germline V gene. The ends lost 5 bases at V and 1 base at J; junction bases unmatched: 9.

This clonotype was counted between two and nine times. This chain connects TRBV6-5 to TRBJ2-7, with D hard to call. The CDR3 loop spans 15 amino acids. The germline V gene has CDR1 MNHEY and CDR2 SVGAGI. V was shortened by 2 bases and J by 2 bases, with 13 bases between the two germline ends. CDR3 sequence (DNA): TGTGCCAGCAGTTACCGGGCATCACTAACCTACGAGCAGTACTTC. Translated: CASSYRASLTYEQYF.

Ten or more counts support this clonotype. This chain uses TRBV3-1 with TRBJ1-1; tentative D call: TRBD1 (5 bases). V lost 6 bases and J lost 7, with 9 bases in between. The length of the CDR3 is 11 residues. Germline V gives CDR1 LGHDT, CDR2 YNNKEL (reference sequence). DNA of the CDR3: TGTGCCAGCAGTAGGGGCGGTGAAGCTTTCTTT. Translating it yields CASSRGGEAFF. Using reference TRBV3-1 and TRBJ1-1 for the parts outside the CDR3, the full variable domain is DTAVSQTPKYLVTQMGNDKSIKCEQNLGHDTMYWYKQDSKKFLKIMFSYNNKELIINETVPNRFSPKSPDKAHLNLHINSLELGDSAVYFCASSRGGEAFFGQGTRLTVV.

A single count supports this clonotype. V is TRBV20-1 and J is TRBJ2-7; D possibly corresponds to TRBD1 (6 bases). The germline V gene has CDR1 DFQATT and CDR2 SNEGSKA (reference sequence). The CDR3 runs to 14 residues. Trimming stripped 6 bases from V and 3 bases from J, with 18 bases between. CDR3 protein: CSAKGEIGDYEQYF. The CDR3 coding sequence is TGCAGTGCCAAGGGGGAAATAGGCGACTACGAGCAGTACTTC.

CDR3 amino acids: CASQADINEQFF. CDR3 sequence (DNA): TGTGCCAGCCAAGCCGATATCAATGAGCAGTTCTTC. The chain carries TRBV13 and TRBJ2-1; D uncertain. Germline CDR1 and CDR2: PRHDT and FYEKMQ (reference sequence). V lost 8 bases and J 6 bases, leaving 11 bases between the germline ends. This CDR3 contains 12 residues.

The chain employs TRBV7-9 and TRBJ1-1; D gene ambiguous. Deletions cut 5 bases from V and 7 bases from J, with 17 bases between. The CDR3 length is 14 residues. Germline CDR1 SEHNR, CDR2 FQNEAQ (reference sequence). Here the CDR3 DNA reads TGTGCCAGCAGCCATCAAGAGGGTCGCGGTGAAGCTTTCTTT. It translates to CASSHQEGRGEAFF.

The gene calls are TRBV24-1 and TRBJ2-3; D gene uncertain. From germline, CDR1 is KGHDR and CDR2 SFDVKD. Trimming removed 4 bases from V and 4 bases from J, with 5 bases in between. This CDR3 spans 12 amino acids. The CDR3 coding sequence is TGTGCCACCAGTGAACATCCAGATACGCAGTATTTT. This encodes CATSEHPDTQYF.

CDR3 coding DNA: TGTGCCAGCAGCTTTAGAAGCGCGGCCGGAGGCTTTCCTTACGAGCAGTACTTC. Translation: CASSFRSAAGGFPYEQYF. V gene TRBV11-2 combines with J gene TRBJ2-7; TRBD2 might be the D (5 bases). Trimming took off 3 bases at V and 4 bases at J, with 25 bases between the two ends. Germline CDR1 and CDR2: SGHAT and FQNNGV. The CDR3 consists of 18 residues.

The J gene is TRBJ2-5, the V gene TRBV7-9; no reliable D call. The CDR3 spans 13 residues. Germline V CDR1 and CDR2: SEHNR, FQNEAQ (reference sequence). Trimming removed 6 bases from V and 0 bases from J, with 8 bases in between. As DNA, the CDR3 is TGTGCCAGCAGTAGGGTCGACCAAGAGACCCAGTACTTC. This sequence encodes CASSRVDQETQYF.

V and J are TRBV7-9 and TRBJ1-1; a possible D gene is TRBD1 (5 bases). CDR3 length: 15 amino acids. CDR1 is SEHNR and CDR2 is FQNEAQ in the germline V gene (reference sequence). The germline V and J ends were trimmed by 5 bases and 4 bases, with 17 bases remaining between them. The CDR3 loop reads CASSPRDRGSTEAFF. The CDR3 DNA follows: TGTGCCAGCAGCCCCAGGGATAGGGGCTCCACTGAAGCTTTCTTT.

This clonotype was counted a few times. At one end the junction does not follow the germline gene, possibly because of a read error. The DNA of the CDR3 is TGTGCCAGCACTTTAGCGGGAACCCAAGAGACCCAGTACTTC. This codes for CASTLAGTQETQYF. This chain connects TRBV12-3 or TRBV12-4 to TRBJ2-5; 8 bases match TRBD2. This CDR3 contains 14 residues.

V gene TRBV6-1 combines with J gene TRBJ2-7; tentatively, D is TRBD1 or TRBD2 (5 bases each). The CDR3 runs 14 residues. Per the germline V gene, CDR1 is MNHNS and CDR2 is SASEGT. V lost 1 base and J lost 3, with 10 bases in between. This chain's CDR3 is CASSEGGTGYEQYF. DNA of the CDR3: TGTGCCAGCAGTGAAGGAGGGACCGGCTACGAGCAGTACTTC.

This clonotype was seen a handful of times. The chain carries TRBV6-1 and TRBJ1-2; TRBD1 agrees at 11 bases. CDR1 MNHNS and CDR2 SASEGT come from the germline V gene. Trimming at V came to 5 bases and at J to 8 bases, leaving 10 bases not matched to a gene. This CDR3 is built from 15 residues. CDR3 residues: CASSPRTGGAQGYTF. Written as DNA, the CDR3 is TGTGCCAGCAGTCCCAGGACAGGGGGCGCCCAAGGCTACACCTTC.

This sequence joins TRBV27 and TRBJ2-3, with TRBD1 matching 8 bases. Germline CDR1 reads MNHEY; CDR2 reads SMNVEV (reference sequence). V shed 3 bases, J shed 6 bases, and the junction held 8 bases outside the gene matches. CDR3 length equals 15 residues. The CDR3 DNA is TGTGCCAGCAGTTTGGACAGGGTGGCTCAGGATACGCAGTATTTT. Its translation is CASSLDRVAQDTQYF.